The sample holds many counts of the clone carrying this TCR beta chain. Its antigen is as yet unknown. The germline V gene has CDR1 SGHRS and CDR2 YFSETQ. This CDR3 comprises 16 residues. Trimming took 1 base from V and 5 from J, leaving 17 bases between them. The sample is drawn from a study of CD8 T cells in ankylosing spondylitis. TCRdb reprocessed the 5' RACE reads with MiXCR, giving one entry per CDR3 protein. The data show some 150,000 distinct CDR3 sequences, 11% seen once. Study-wide results and limits: Previously reported in reactive arthritis synovial fluid and blood were some of the motif variants.

This rearrangement joins TRBV5-1 to TRBJ2-3; D is unresolved. The clonotype was recovered from a female donor with ankylosing spondylitis or in good health (not recorded which). Sequencing used blood, either unsorted or a sorted T cell fraction (not recorded which). CDR3: CASSLNSGPEGDTQYF. The CDR3, as DNA: TGCGCCAGCAGCTTGAACTCGGGTCCTGAAGGAGATACGCAGTATTTT.